One sample yielded the 2 T cell receptor beta chains listed below, sequenced in a study of CD8 T cells in ankylosing spondylitis. General study results and limits: For ankylosing spondylitis blood, a TCR beta motif of under ten highly homologous variants appeared characteristic.

The antigens for these receptors are not known. TCRdb reprocessed the 5' RACE reads with MiXCR, giving one entry per CDR3 protein. The sample includes some 130,000 distinct CDR3 sequences, 17% of them seen just once. The material sequenced was blood, either unsorted or a sorted T cell fraction (not recorded which). The receptors stem from a male donor with ankylosing spondylitis.

This clonotype was picked up a small number of times. The chain is built from TRBV14 and TRBJ1-6; TRBD1 might be the D (6 bases). Between the trimmed V and J ends, which lost 4 bases and 11 bases, there was a span of 15 bases. CDR1 and CDR2 (germline): SGHDN, FVKESK. The CDR3 spans 14 residues. CDR3 sequence: CASSLGTLRPPLHF. CDR3 DNA sequence: TGTGCCAGCAGCCTCGGGACACTTCGTCCACCCCTCCACTTT.

CDR3 sequence reads: CASSFKGTGFVDTQYF. In DNA form, the CDR3 reads TGTGCCAGCAGCTTTAAAGGGACAGGATTCGTAGATACGCAGTATTTT. V and J are TRBV11-2 and TRBJ2-3, with 8 bases fitting TRBD1. V was clipped by 3 bases and J by 5 bases; unmatched bases: 10. Germline V gene data show CDR1 as SGHAT and CDR2 as FQNNGV. The CDR3 length is 16 residues.